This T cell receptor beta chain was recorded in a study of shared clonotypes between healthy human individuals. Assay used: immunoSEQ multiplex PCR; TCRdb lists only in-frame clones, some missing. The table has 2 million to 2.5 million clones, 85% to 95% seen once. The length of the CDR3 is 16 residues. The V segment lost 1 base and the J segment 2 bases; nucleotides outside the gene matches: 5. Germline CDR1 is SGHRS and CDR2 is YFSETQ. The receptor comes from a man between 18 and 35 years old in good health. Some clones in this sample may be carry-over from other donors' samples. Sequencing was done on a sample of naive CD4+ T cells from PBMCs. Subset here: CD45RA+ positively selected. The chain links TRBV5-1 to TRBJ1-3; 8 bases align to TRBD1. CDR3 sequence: CASSLQGAGAGNTIYF. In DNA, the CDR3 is TGCGCCAGCAGCTTGCAGGGGGCCGGAGCTGGAAACACCATATATTTT.